The entry that follows covers one T cell receptor (beta chain) sequence. Its antigen is currently unknown. The sample comes from a study of identical twins' blood T cells. Study results and limitations: Twins reportedly had markedly more similar V usage than unrelated donors, even among out-of-frame TCRbeta clonotypes.

Reared together, all three twin pairs probably met the same infectious agents and vaccines. CDR1 and CDR2 from the germline V gene are SGHVT and SQSDAQ. V was pared by 5 bases and J by 0 bases, with 9 bases of the junction left unmatched. This CDR3 is 16 amino acids long. TCRdb called the 5' RACE reads again in MiXCR, with one record for every CDR3 protein. Of some 1,300 distinct CDR3 sequences listed, approximately 84% were seen once; the top ten hold roughly 4.9%. Sequenced input: PBMCs. The TCR sequence derives from a woman aged 18-49 years in good health. This chain joins TRBV7-4 and TRBJ1-1, with 7 bases that match TRBD1. CDR3 residues: CASSPRDSSMNTEAFF. In nucleotides, the CDR3 is TGTGCCAGCAGCCCTAGGGACAGCTCCATGAACACTGAAGCTTTCTTT. The full variable domain, rest sourced from reference TRBV7-4 and TRBJ1-1, is GAGVSQSPRYKVAKRGRDVALRCDSISGHVTLYWYRQTLGQGSEVLTYSQSDAQRDKSGRPSGRFSAERPERSVSTLKIQRTEQGDSAVYLCASSPRDSSMNTEAFFGQGTRLTVV.